The clone carrying this T cell receptor beta chain has only one observation. Other nucleotide sequences in the sample specify the same CDR3. This sample is part of a study of shared clonotypes between healthy human individuals. Naive CD8 cells lacked CD45RO and underwent positive selection for CCR7, leaving out terminally differentiated effector memory CD45RA+ cells. The assay was run at deep level. Data came from immunoSEQ multiplex PCR; TCRdb stores just in-frame clones and leaves some out. The data contain about 2.1 million clones, 93% of them singletons. The CDR3 contains 14 residues. With V trimmed by 3 bases and J by 3 bases, 5 bases remained unmatched. The V gene's germline CDR1 is MNHEY and CDR2 SMNVEV (reference sequence).

Sequences were obtained from naive CD8+ T cells from PBMCs. J is TRBJ2-7 and V is TRBV27; 7 bases match TRBD1. The TCR sequence derives from a young man in good health. Some clones in this sample may be carry-over from other donors' samples. The CDR3 region has the DNA TGTGCCAGCAGTTTCTTGGGACAGATCTACGAGCAGTACTTC. Translated: CASSFLGQIYEQYF.